This T cell receptor (beta chain) stems from a study of T cell responses to AZD1222 COVID-19 vaccine. The germline V gene has CDR1 SGHNT and CDR2 YYREEE (reference sequence). The J segment lost 5 bases and the V segment lost 3 bases, leaving 4 bases of the junction unmatched. The CDR3 sequence is 14 residues long. Method: immunoSEQ multiplex PCR; TCRdb's copy keeps in-frame clones and lacks some. The sample has more than 140,000 clones; around 91% are singletons. This receptor was obtained from an adult in good health. The input for sequencing was peripheral blood, taken on day 0 of AZD1222 vaccination. This chain connects TRBV5-4 to TRBJ2-1; 8 bases fit TRBD2. The CDR3 region has the DNA TGTGCCAGCAGCTCGGGAGGGGGTGACAATGAGCAGTTCTTC. This sequence encodes CASSSGGGDNEQFF.